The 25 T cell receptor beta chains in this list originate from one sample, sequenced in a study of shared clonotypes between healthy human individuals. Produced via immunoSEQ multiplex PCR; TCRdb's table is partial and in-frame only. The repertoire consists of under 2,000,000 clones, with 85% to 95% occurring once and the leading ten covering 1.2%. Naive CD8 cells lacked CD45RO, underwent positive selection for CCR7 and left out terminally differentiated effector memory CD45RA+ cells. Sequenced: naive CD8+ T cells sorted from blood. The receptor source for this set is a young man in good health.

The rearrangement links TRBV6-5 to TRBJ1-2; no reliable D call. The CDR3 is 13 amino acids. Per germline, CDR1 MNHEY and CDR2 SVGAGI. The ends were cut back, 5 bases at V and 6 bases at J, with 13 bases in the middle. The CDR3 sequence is CASSGRGRDGYTF. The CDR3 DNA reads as TGTGCCAGCAGTGGTCGGGGTCGCGATGGCTACACCTTC.

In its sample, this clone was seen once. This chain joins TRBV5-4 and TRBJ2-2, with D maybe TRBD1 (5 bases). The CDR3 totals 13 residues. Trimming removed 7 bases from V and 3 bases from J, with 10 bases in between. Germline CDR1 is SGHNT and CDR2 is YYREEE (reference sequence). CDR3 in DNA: TGTGCCAGCGGCACCAGGGACACCGGGGAGCTGTTTTTT. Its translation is CASGTRDTGELFF.

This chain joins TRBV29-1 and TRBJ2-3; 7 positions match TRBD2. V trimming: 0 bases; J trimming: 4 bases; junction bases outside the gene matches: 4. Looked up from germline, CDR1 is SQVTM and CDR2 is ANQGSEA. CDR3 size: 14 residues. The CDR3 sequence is CSVEEGGSPDTQYF. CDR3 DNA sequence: TGCAGCGTTGAAGAGGGGGGGTCTCCAGATACGCAGTATTTT.

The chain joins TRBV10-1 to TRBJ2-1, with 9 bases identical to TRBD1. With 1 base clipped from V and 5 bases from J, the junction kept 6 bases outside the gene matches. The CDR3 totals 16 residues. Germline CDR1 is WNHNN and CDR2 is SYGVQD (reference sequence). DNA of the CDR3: TGCGCCAGCAGTGAGTGGACAGGGGCAACCCACAATGAGCAGTTCTTC. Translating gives CASSEWTGATHNEQFF.

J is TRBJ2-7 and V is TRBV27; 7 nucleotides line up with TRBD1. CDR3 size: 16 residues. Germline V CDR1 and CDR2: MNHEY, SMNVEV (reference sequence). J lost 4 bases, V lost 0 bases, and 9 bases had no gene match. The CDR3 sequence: CASSLSTPGQSYEQYF. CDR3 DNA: TGTGCCAGCAGTTTATCGACCCCGGGACAGTCTTACGAGCAGTACTTC.

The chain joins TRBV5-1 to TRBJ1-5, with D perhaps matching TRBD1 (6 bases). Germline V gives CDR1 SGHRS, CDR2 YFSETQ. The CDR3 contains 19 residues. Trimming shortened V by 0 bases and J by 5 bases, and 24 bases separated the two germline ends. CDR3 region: CASSLGNLDRPPRDQPQHF. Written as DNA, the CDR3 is TGCGCCAGCAGCTTGGGCAATTTAGACAGGCCCCCACGAGATCAGCCCCAGCATTTT.

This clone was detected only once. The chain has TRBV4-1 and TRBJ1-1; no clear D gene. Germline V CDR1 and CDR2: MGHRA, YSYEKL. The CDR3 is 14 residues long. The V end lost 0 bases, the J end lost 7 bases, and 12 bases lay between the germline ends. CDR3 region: CASSQEWGSLEAFF. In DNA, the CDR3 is TGCGCCAGCAGCCAAGAATGGGGATCCCTTGAAGCTTTCTTT.

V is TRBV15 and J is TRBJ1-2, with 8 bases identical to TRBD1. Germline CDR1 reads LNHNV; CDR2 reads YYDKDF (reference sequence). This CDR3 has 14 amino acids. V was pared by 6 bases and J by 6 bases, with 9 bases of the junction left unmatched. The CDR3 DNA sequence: TGTGCCACCAGATCGACAGGGGAATACAATGGCTACACCTTC. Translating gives CATRSTGEYNGYTF.

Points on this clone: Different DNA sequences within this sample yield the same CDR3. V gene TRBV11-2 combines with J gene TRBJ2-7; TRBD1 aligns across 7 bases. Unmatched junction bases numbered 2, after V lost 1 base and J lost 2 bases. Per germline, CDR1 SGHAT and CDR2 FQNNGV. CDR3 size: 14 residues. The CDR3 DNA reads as TGTGCCAGCAGCTTAGGGGACAGCACCTACGAGCAGTACTTC. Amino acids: CASSLGDSTYEQYF.

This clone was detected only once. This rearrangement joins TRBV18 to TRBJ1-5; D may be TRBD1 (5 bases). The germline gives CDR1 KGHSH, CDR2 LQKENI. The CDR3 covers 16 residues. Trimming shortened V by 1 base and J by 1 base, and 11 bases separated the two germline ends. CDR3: CASSPLRADSNQPQHF. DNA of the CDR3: TGTGCCAGCTCACCACTCAGGGCCGACAGCAATCAGCCCCAGCATTTT.

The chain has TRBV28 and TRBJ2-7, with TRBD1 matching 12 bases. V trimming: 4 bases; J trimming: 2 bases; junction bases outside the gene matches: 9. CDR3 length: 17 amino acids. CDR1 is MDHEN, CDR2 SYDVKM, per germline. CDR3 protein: CASSYQTGTGGPYEQYF. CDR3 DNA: TGTGCCAGCAGTTATCAAACCGGGACAGGGGGCCCCTACGAGCAGTACTTC.

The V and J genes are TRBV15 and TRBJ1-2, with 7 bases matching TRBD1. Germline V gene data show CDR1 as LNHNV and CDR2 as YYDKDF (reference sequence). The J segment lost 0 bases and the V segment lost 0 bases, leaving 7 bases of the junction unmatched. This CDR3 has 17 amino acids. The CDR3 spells CATSRDLGQSANYGYTF. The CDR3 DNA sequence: TGTGCCACCAGCAGAGATTTGGGACAGTCGGCTAACTATGGCTACACCTTC.

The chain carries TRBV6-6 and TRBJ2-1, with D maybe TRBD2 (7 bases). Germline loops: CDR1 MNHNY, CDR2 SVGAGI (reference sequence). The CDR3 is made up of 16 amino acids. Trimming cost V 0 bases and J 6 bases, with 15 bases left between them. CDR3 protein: CASSYSSRGGGNEQFF. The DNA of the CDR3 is TGTGCCAGCAGTTACTCATCACGGGGAGGGGGCAATGAGCAGTTCTTC.

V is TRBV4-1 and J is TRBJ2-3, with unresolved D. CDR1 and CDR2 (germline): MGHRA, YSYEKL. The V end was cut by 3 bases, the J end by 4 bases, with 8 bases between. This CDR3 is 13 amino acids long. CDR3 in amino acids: CASSQQAADTQYF. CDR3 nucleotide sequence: TGCGCCAGCAGCCAGCAGGCGGCAGATACGCAGTATTTT.

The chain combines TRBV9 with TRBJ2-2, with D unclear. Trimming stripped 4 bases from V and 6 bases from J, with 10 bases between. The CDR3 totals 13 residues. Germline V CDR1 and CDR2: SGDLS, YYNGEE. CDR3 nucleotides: TGTGCCAGCAGCTCGGGCCCGGCCGGGGAGCTGTTTTTT. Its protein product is CASSSGPAGELFF.

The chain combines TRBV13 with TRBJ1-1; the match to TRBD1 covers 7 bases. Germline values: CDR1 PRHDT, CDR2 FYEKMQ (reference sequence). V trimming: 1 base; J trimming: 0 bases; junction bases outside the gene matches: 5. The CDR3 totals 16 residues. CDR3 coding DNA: TGTGCCAGCAGCTTAGTCTCAGGGGGGATGAACACTGAAGCTTTCTTT. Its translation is CASSLVSGGMNTEAFF.

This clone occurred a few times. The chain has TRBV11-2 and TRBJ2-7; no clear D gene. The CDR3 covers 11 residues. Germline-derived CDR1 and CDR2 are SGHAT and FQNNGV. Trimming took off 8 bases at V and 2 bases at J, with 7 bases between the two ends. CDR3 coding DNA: TGTGCCAGCGGGATTCCCTACGAGCAGTACTTC. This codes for CASGIPYEQYF.

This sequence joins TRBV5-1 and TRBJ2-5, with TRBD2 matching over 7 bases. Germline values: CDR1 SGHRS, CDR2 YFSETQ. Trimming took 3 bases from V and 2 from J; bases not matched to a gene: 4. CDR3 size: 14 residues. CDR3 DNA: TGCGCCAGCAGCTCGGCTAGCGGACAAGAGACCCAGTACTTC. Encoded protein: CASSSASGQETQYF. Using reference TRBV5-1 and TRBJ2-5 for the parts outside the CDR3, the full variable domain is KAGVTQTPRYLIKTRGQQVTLSCSPISGHRSVSWYQQTPGQGLQFLFEYFSETQRNKGNFPGRFSGRQFSNSRSEMNVSTLELGDSALYLCASSSASGQETQYFGPGTRLLVL.

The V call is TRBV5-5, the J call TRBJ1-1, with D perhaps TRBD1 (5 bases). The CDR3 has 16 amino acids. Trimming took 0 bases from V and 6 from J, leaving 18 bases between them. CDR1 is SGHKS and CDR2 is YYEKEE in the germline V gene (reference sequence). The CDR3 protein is CASSLDFQGLYAEAFF. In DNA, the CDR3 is TGTGCCAGCAGCTTGGACTTCCAGGGCCTTTACGCTGAAGCTTTCTTT.

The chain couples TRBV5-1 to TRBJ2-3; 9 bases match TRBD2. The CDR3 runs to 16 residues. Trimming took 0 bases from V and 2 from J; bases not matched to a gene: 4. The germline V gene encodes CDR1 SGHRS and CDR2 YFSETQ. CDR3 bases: TGCGCCAGCAGCTTGGTCGAGCGGGAGGTCACAGATACGCAGTATTTT. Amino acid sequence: CASSLVEREVTDTQYF.

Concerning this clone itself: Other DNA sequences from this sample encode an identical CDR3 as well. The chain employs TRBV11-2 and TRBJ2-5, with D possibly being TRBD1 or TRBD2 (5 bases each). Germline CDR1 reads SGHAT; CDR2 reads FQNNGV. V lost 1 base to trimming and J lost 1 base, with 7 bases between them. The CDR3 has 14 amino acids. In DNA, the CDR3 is TGTGCCAGCAGCTTAGTGGGGACCCAAGAGACCCAGTACTTC. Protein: CASSLVGTQETQYF.

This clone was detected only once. CDR3 nucleotide sequence: TGTGCCAGCAGCACAGGGACAGGGGGCATGAACACTGAAGCTTTCTTT. As protein: CASSTGTGGMNTEAFF. J is TRBJ1-1 and V is TRBV7-9, with TRBD1 matching 12 bases. CDR3 length: 16 amino acids. V shed 5 bases and J 0 bases; nucleotides not matched to a gene: 4. CDR1 SEHNR and CDR2 FQNEAQ come from the germline V gene (reference sequence).

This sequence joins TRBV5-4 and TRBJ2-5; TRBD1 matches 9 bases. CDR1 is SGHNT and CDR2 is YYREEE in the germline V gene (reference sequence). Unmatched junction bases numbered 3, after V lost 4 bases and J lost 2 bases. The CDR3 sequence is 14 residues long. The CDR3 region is CASSPGTGQETQYF. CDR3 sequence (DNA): TGTGCCAGCAGCCCCGGGACAGGGCAAGAGACCCAGTACTTC. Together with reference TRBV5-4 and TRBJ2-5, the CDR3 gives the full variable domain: ETGVTQSPTHLIKTRGQQVTLRCSSQSGHNTVSWYQQALGQGPQFIFQYYREEENGRGNFPPRFSGLQFPNYSSELNVNALELDDSALYLCASSPGTGQETQYFGPGTRLLVL.

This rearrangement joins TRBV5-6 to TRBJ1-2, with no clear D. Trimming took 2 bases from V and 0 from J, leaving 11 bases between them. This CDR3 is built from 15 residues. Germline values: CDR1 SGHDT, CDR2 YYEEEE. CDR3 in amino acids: CASSLEGAANYGYTF. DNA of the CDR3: TGTGCCAGCAGCTTAGAGGGCGCGGCTAACTATGGCTACACCTTC.

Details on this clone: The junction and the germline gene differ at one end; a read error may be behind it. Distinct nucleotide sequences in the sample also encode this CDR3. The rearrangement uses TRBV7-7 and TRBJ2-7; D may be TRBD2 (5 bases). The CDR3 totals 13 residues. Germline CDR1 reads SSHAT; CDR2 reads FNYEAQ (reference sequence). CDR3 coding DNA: TGTGCTAGCAGCTTCGACTCCCGAGGGGAGCAGTACTTC. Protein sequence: CASSFDSRGEQYF.